What follows are 23 T cell receptor beta chains derived from one specimen sequenced in a study of lymphopenia after photon versus proton radiotherapy. Profiling relied on immunoSEQ multiplex PCR, and the TCRdb table lists in-frame clones only, not all of them. The sample has about 24,000 clones, 84% seen once; the top ten hold 24%. Material: peripheral blood, obtained from a patient treated with photon-based radiotherapy. Source of these receptors: a man in his forties or fifties with gastric cancer.

In its sample, this clone was seen once. The germline gene is not matched at one end of the junction; a read error may be the cause. CDR3 nucleotides: TGTGCCAGCAGTTTGGGGACAGTTCGTTCACCCCTCCACTTT. Translation: CASSLGTVRSPLHF. The rearrangement joins TRBV5-4 to TRBJ1-6, with TRBD1 matching over 7 bases. CDR3 length equals 14 residues. CDR1 SGHNT and CDR2 YYREEE come from the germline V gene (reference sequence).

CDR3 coding DNA: TGTGCCAGCAGTGAAGGGGTAGGAAGCCCCAATCAGCCCCAGCATTTT. It yields the protein CASSEGVGSPNQPQHF. V gene TRBV2 combines with J gene TRBJ1-5; no reliable D call. Germline CDR1 is SNHLY and CDR2 is FYNNEI. The CDR3 runs 16 residues. Trimming left V 1 base short and J 3 bases short, with 13 bases between.

The gene calls are TRBV2 and TRBJ1-1; tentative D call: TRBD1 (6 bases). Germline V gives CDR1 SNHLY, CDR2 FYNNEI. The length of the CDR3 is 15 residues. V was cut by 4 bases and J by 3 bases, with 15 bases left in between. As DNA, the CDR3 is TGTGCCAGCAGTGGTACAGGGAGGGTTGACACTGAAGCTTTCTTT. Its protein is CASSGTGRVDTEAFF.

This clone has a single count. The rearrangement links TRBV7-2 to TRBJ2-2; 7 nucleotides agree with TRBD2. The germline gives CDR1 SGHTA, CDR2 FQGNSA. The CDR3 sequence is 17 residues long. J was trimmed by 4 bases and V by 6 bases; bases with no gene match: 14. The CDR3 nucleotides are TGTGCCAGCAGTCTCGAGGACGGGGGGAGGAGCACCGGGGAGCTGTTTTTT. It codes for CASSLEDGGRSTGELFF.

CDR3 loop: CASSVRQLEDTQYF. CDR3 bases: TGTGCCAGCAGCGTAAGACAGTTGGAAGATACGCAGTATTTT. The chain uses TRBV9 and TRBJ2-3; perhaps TRBD1 as D (5 bases). The CDR3 loop spans 14 amino acids. Deletions cut 1 base from V and 5 bases from J, with 11 bases between. Germline CDR1 reads SGDLS; CDR2 reads YYNGEE.

The J gene is TRBJ2-1, the V gene TRBV11-2, with 12 bases fitting TRBD2. Per germline, CDR1 SGHAT and CDR2 FQNNGV. V shed 3 bases and J 15 bases; nucleotides not matched to a gene: 9. This CDR3 has 14 residues. In nucleotides, the CDR3 is TGTGCCAGCAGCTTTGGACTAGCGGGGACCCTGCCGTTCTTC. Protein sequence: CASSFGLAGTLPFF.

This clone was observed a handful of times. J is TRBJ2-5 and V is TRBV4-1, with 12 bases lining up with TRBD2. J lost 2 bases, V lost 6 bases, and 4 bases had no gene match. CDR3 length: 15 residues. The germline V gene encodes CDR1 MGHRA and CDR2 YSYEKL. Written as DNA, the CDR3 is TGCGCCAGCAGACCGGGACTAGCGGGTCAAGAGACCCAGTACTTC. This encodes CASRPGLAGQETQYF.

The chain uses TRBV7-6 and TRBJ2-4; 8 bases map to TRBD2. Trimming at V came to 5 bases and at J to 13 bases, leaving 10 bases not matched to a gene. Germline loops: CDR1 SGHVS, CDR2 FNYEAQ. The CDR3 runs 13 residues. CDR3 sequence: CASSLDPGGIQYF. The DNA of the CDR3 is TGTGCCAGCAGCCTAGACCCGGGGGGGATCCAGTACTTC.

The gene calls are TRBV29-1 and TRBJ1-1; TRBD1 matches 10 bases. The J segment lost 13 bases and the V segment lost 4 bases, leaving 6 bases of the junction unmatched. Per the germline V gene, CDR1 is SQVTM and CDR2 is ANQGSEA. The CDR3 totals 11 residues. In DNA form, the CDR3 reads TGCAGCGTTGCCGGGACAGGGGATGTTTTCTTT. Its translation: CSVAGTGDVFF.

This clone was counted a single time. This chain uses TRBV7-6 with TRBJ2-1; possible D gene TRBD2, 6 bases. This CDR3 contains 15 residues. V was pared by 1 base and J by 1 base, with 8 bases between. Germline CDR1 SGHVS, CDR2 FNYEAQ. As DNA, the CDR3 is TGTGCCAGCAGCTTAGTCGGGGGTTCCTACAATGAGCAGTTCTTC. Translated, it gives CASSLVGGSYNEQFF.

This rearrangement joins TRBV5-1 to TRBJ2-5; 10 bases are a match to TRBD2. V lost 7 bases, J lost 2 bases, and 5 bases stayed unmatched. From germline, CDR1 is SGHRS and CDR2 YFSETQ. This CDR3 has 14 amino acids. The CDR3 DNA is TGCGCCAGCTGCCTAGCGGGGGCACAAGAGACCCAGTACTTC. Translation gives CASCLAGAQETQYF.

The chain uses TRBV30 and TRBJ1-1, with 7 bases that match TRBD1. Germline CDR1 and CDR2: GTSNPN and SVGIG (reference sequence). The CDR3 is 13 amino acids. V lost 4 bases and J lost 5; bases outside the gene matches: 7. The CDR3 region is CAWTGGGLTEAFF. Written as DNA, the CDR3 is TGTGCCTGGACGGGAGGGGGCTTAACTGAAGCTTTCTTT.

This chain uses TRBV6-5 with TRBJ2-2, with 9 bases that match TRBD1. This CDR3 region has 15 residues. CDR1 is MNHEY and CDR2 is SVGAGI in the germline V gene. With 7 bases clipped from V and 7 bases from J, the junction kept 10 bases outside the gene matches. The chain's CDR3 is CASNPTGGLVGELFF. DNA for the CDR3: TGTGCCAGCAATCCTACAGGGGGCCTAGTCGGGGAGCTGTTTTTT.

The chain uses TRBV7-2 and TRBJ1-1; maybe TRBD1 (6 bases). The CDR3 sequence is 12 residues long. Germline V gene sequence: CDR1 SGHTA, CDR2 FQGNSA. V shed 3 bases and J shed 5 bases, with 7 bases lying between them. The CDR3 nucleotides are TGTGCCAGCAGCTTGAGGGGGACTGAAGCTTTCTTT. Translation: CASSLRGTEAFF.

The chain is built from TRBV5-4 and TRBJ2-1; 9 bases line up with TRBD2. V lost 4 bases and J lost 7; bases outside the gene matches: 9. From germline, CDR1 is SGHNT and CDR2 YYREEE (reference sequence). CDR3 length: 15 amino acids. CDR3: CASSPDAGGLNEQFF. DNA of the CDR3: TGTGCCAGCAGCCCCGACGCGGGGGGGTTGAATGAGCAGTTCTTC.

The chain uses TRBV9 and TRBJ2-5, with 7 nucleotides matching TRBD1. The V segment lost 4 bases and the J segment 2 bases; nucleotides outside the gene matches: 8. This CDR3 is 15 amino acids long. Germline lookup yields CDR1 SGDLS and CDR2 YYNGEE. In DNA, the CDR3 is TGTGCCAGCAGCCTCCGGACAGGCAATCAAGAGACCCAGTACTTC. Residues: CASSLRTGNQETQYF.

This rearrangement joins TRBV7-8 to TRBJ1-2; D remains ambiguous. CDR1 is SGHVS and CDR2 is FQNEAQ in the germline V gene. V shed 5 bases and J shed 0 bases, with 10 bases lying between them. The CDR3 sequence is 14 residues long. CDR3 nucleotides: TGTGCCAGCAGCCCGGACGGGGCTAACTATGGCTACACCTTC. Residues: CASSPDGANYGYTF.

The chain joins TRBV27 to TRBJ1-2; 7 bases match TRBD1. This CDR3 spans 17 amino acids. Germline CDR1 is MNHEY and CDR2 is SMNVEV (reference sequence). V lost 0 bases, J lost 5 bases, and 12 bases stayed unmatched. The CDR3 region is CASSLSPTGIERYGYTF. As DNA, the CDR3 is TGTGCCAGCAGTTTATCCCCGACAGGGATAGAGAGGTATGGCTACACCTTC.

CDR3 nucleotides: TGTGCCAGCAGTTCTAGCGGGGGTAGCACAGATACGCAGTATTTT. Protein product: CASSSSGGSTDTQYF. This chain uses TRBV27 with TRBJ2-3, with 10 nucleotides matching TRBD2. J gave up 0 bases and V 4 bases, and 1 base lay outside the gene matches. Germline CDR1 reads MNHEY; CDR2 reads SMNVEV (reference sequence). This CDR3 has 15 amino acids.

This chain connects TRBV5-1 to TRBJ1-2, with 12 positions matching TRBD1. The CDR3 spans 15 residues. With 4 bases clipped from V and 3 bases from J, the junction kept 4 bases outside the gene matches. Germline V lookup: CDR1 SGHRS, CDR2 YFSETQ. Here the CDR3 DNA reads TGCGCCAGCAGCGGCGGGACAGGGGGCGACTATGGCTACACCTTC. It specifies CASSGGTGGDYGYTF.

The V gene is TRBV30, the J gene TRBJ2-7; D call uncertain. The CDR3 is made up of 15 amino acids. The V gene lost 3 bases and the J gene lost 2 bases, with 17 bases spanning the gap. Germline CDR1 reads GTSNPN; CDR2 reads SVGIG (reference sequence). The CDR3 region is CAWREDLDGPYEQYF. CDR3 nucleotide sequence: TGTGCCTGGAGGGAAGACCTAGACGGACCCTACGAGCAGTACTTC.

This clone has a handful of counts. The V and J genes are TRBV27 and TRBJ1-6; the D gene is possibly TRBD1 (5 bases). There are 12 residues in the CDR3. V lost 6 bases and J 9 bases, leaving 9 bases between the germline ends. Germline V gives CDR1 MNHEY, CDR2 SMNVEV (reference sequence). The CDR3 sequence: CASSRVGSPLHF. CDR3 DNA sequence: TGTGCCAGCAGCAGGGTTGGTTCACCCCTCCACTTT.

The V and J genes are TRBV12-2 and TRBJ1-1; the tabulated D call, TRBD1, remains unverified against the DNA. TRBV12-2 is tagged as a pseudogene. This CDR3 contains 14 residues. The CDR3 sequence: CASRFPADRPEAFF. CDR3 sequence (DNA): TGTGCAAGTCGCTTCCCCGCGGACAGACCTGAAGCTTTCTTT.